This entry features one T cell receptor beta chain sequence. In the authors' methods: Cell counts per sample came from amplifying reference gene primers. Here immunoSEQ multiplex PCR was the method, and the copy in TCRdb shows in-frame clones only, minus some. V and J calls and clone size are copied from that table; D and trimming were computed from the DNA. Here the sample spans a few hundred thousand clones, more than 70% being singletons. The CDR3 covers 12 residues. V was cut by 2 bases and J by 3 bases, with 5 bases left in between. Germline lookup yields CDR1 MNHNS and CDR2 SASEGT. This entry belongs to a study of blood T cell repertoires in COVID-19.

This receptor was identified in a man aged 35 to 55 with acute or convalescent COVID-19. The rearrangement links TRBV6-1 to TRBJ2-7; D is uncertain. Material: peripheral blood. Here the CDR3 reads CASSENGYEQYF. CDR3 nucleotides: TGTGCCAGCAGTGAAAACGGCTACGAGCAGTACTTC.